The T cell receptor beta chain described here comes from a study of blood T cell repertoires in COVID-19. Clones were sequenced by immunoSEQ multiplex PCR, and TCRdb holds only the in-frame ones, with some missing. The sample lists 130,000 to 150,000 clones, around 84% occurring once. The CDR3 is 16 residues long. V lost 5 bases, J lost 3 bases, and 17 bases lay in between. Germline V gene data show CDR1 as SSHAT and CDR2 as FNYEAQ (reference sequence). The gene calls are TRBV7-7 and TRBJ2-1, with D tentatively TRBD2 (6 bases). Specimen: peripheral blood. The clonotype was recovered from a man aged 60-69 years with active or convalescent COVID-19. CDR3 sequence: CASSARAAGLYNEQFF. CDR3 nucleotides: TGTGCCAGCAGCGCTAGGGCTGCGGGACTCTACAATGAGCAGTTCTTC.